This T cell receptor (beta chain) was sequenced in a study of T cell changes during pregnancy in multiple sclerosis. Profiling relied on immunoSEQ multiplex PCR, and the TCRdb table lists in-frame clones only, not all of them. The sample contains tens of thousands of clones, more than 75% of which appear only once. V was shortened by 4 bases and J by 2 bases, with 9 bases between the two germline ends. This CDR3 comprises 13 residues. Germline lookup yields CDR1 SQVTM and CDR2 ANQGSEA. This specimen was CD4+ T cells from peripheral blood mononuclear cells, taken in the first trimester of pregnancy. J is TRBJ1-3 and V is TRBV29-1; D is unresolved. This clonotype was obtained from a female donor in good health, enrolled as a control in a pregnancy study. CDR3 nucleotides: TGCAGCGTTGCAACAGCGGCTGGAAACACCATATATTTT. It specifies CSVATAAGNTIYF.